Below are 18 T cell receptor beta chains sequenced from a single sample in a study of siplizumab effects on memory and regulatory T cells. The method was immunoSEQ multiplex PCR; TCRdb's version includes in-frame clones alone and lacks a portion of them. The data show some 120,000 clones, with just under 95% seen just once and about 0.16% held by the top ten. Specimen: non-Treg CD4+ T cells sorted from blood. These receptors were collected from a human donor in good health.

J is TRBJ2-1 and V is TRBV5-4; TRBD2 aligns across 9 bases. V lost 0 bases to trimming and J lost 1 base; unmatched junction nucleotides: 11. The germline CDR1 and CDR2 sequences are SGHNT and YYREEE (reference sequence). CDR3 length equals 19 residues. The CDR3 nucleotides read TGTGCCAGCAGCTTGGCACTTACCAGCGGGGGGACGTCCTACAATGAGCAGTTCTTC. It translates to CASSLALTSGGTSYNEQFF.

V gene TRBV6-6 combines with J gene TRBJ2-5; tentatively, D is TRBD1 or TRBD2 (5 bases each). The CDR3 covers 13 residues. V was pared by 0 bases and J by 3 bases, with 5 bases between. Germline V gene sequence: CDR1 MNHNY, CDR2 SVGAGI (reference sequence). CDR3 nucleotide sequence: TGTGCCAGCAGTTACTCGGGGGAAGAGACCCAGTACTTC. It encodes CASSYSGEETQYF.

CDR3 residues: CASMLGGSKGQANTEAFF. The DNA for the CDR3 is TGTGCCAGCATGTTGGGTGGGTCGAAAGGACAGGCGAACACTGAAGCTTTCTTT. The chain has TRBV28 and TRBJ1-1; 7 bases map to TRBD1. Germline CDR1 and CDR2: MDHEN and SYDVKM. The V and J ends lost 7 bases and 1 base, in that order; junction bases with no gene match: 18. This CDR3 spans 18 amino acids.

This sequence joins TRBV5-1 and TRBJ2-5, with 7 positions matching TRBD2. The CDR3 consists of 14 residues. The V gene's germline CDR1 is SGHRS and CDR2 YFSETQ. J gave up 5 bases and V 0 bases, and 4 bases lay outside the gene matches. This chain's CDR3 is CASSLGGGVETQYF. The CDR3 DNA sequence: TGCGCCAGCAGCTTGGGCGGGGGTGTGGAGACCCAGTACTTC.

The chain joins TRBV6-5 to TRBJ1-4, with D possibly matching TRBD1 (5 bases). The CDR3 has 15 residues. The germline V gene encodes CDR1 MNHEY and CDR2 SVGAGI. V was clipped by 5 bases and J by 5 bases, with 15 bases between them. Here the CDR3 DNA reads TGTGCCAGCAGTGGGGGTCTCCTGGGCAATGAAAAACTGTTTTTT. This gives the protein CASSGGLLGNEKLFF.

The rearrangement uses TRBV7-9 and TRBJ2-5; D gene uncertain. Trimming took off 3 bases at V and 2 bases at J, with 10 bases between the two ends. The CDR3 has 14 residues. CDR1 is SEHNR, CDR2 FQNEAQ, per germline (reference sequence). CDR3 sequence: CASSFSLLQETQYF. The DNA of the CDR3 is TGTGCCAGCAGCTTTAGTCTTCTACAAGAGACCCAGTACTTC. The full variable domain, in which reference TRBV7-9 and TRBJ2-5 provide the parts outside the CDR3, is DTGVSQNPRHKITKRGQNVTFRCDPISEHNRLYWYRQTLGQGPEFLTYFQNEAQLEKSRLLSDRFSAERPKGSFSTLEIQRTEQGDSAMYLCASSFSLLQETQYFGPGTRLLVL.

The V call is TRBV21-1, the J call TRBJ2-7; TRBD1, the D gene given by the table, was not confirmed from the DNA. TRBV21-1 is a pseudogene segment. The CDR3 totals 17 residues. This chain's CDR3 is CASSKARGPSNYYEQYF. The CDR3 region has the DNA TGTGCCAGCAGCAAAGCCAGGGGGCCATCAAACTACTACGAGCAGTACTTC.

J is TRBJ2-7 and V is TRBV1; the table's TRBD2 call for D was not verified on the DNA. TRBV1 is given as a pseudogene. The length of the CDR3 is 20 residues. The DNA for the CDR3 is TGCACCAGCAGCCTAAAAAACTCCAGGAGGAAGGGCAGGAGCACCTACGAGCAGTACTTC. Its translation: CTSSLKNSRRKGRSTYEQYF.

The V call is TRBV19, the J call TRBJ1-6, with 7 bases identical to TRBD1. The CDR3 is made up of 15 amino acids. V shed 6 bases, J shed 3 bases, and the junction held 5 bases outside the gene matches. Germline CDR1 and CDR2: LNHDA and SQIVND (reference sequence). The CDR3 sequence: CASRNGQDYNSPLHF. The CDR3 DNA is TGTGCCAGTAGAAACGGACAGGACTATAATTCACCCCTCCACTTT.

This chain's CDR3 is CASSSRNTDTQYF. The CDR3, as DNA: TGTGCCAGCAGCTCACGCAACACAGATACGCAGTATTTT. The gene calls are TRBV7-9 and TRBJ2-3; no definite D call. The CDR3 length is 13 residues. The germline gives CDR1 SEHNR, CDR2 FQNEAQ (reference sequence). The V end lost 4 bases, the J end lost 2 bases, and 7 bases lay between the germline ends.

This clone came up once. This chain connects TRBV7-9 to TRBJ1-1; D is uncertain. The CDR3 runs 16 residues. Germline loops: CDR1 SEHNR, CDR2 FQNEAQ (reference sequence). Trimming took off 1 base at V and 2 bases at J, with 14 bases between the two ends. CDR3 sequence: CASSLGRYSSNTEAFF. The CDR3 DNA follows: TGTGCCAGCAGCTTAGGACGGTACAGTTCCAACACTGAAGCTTTCTTT.

The genes are TRBV18 and TRBJ1-2; 9 bases match TRBD1. The germline gives CDR1 KGHSH, CDR2 LQKENI. The CDR3 sequence is 14 residues long. V was clipped by 3 bases and J by 6 bases; unmatched bases: 5. CDR3 DNA: TGTGCCAGCTCACCTTTGGGACAGGGTGATGGCTACACCTTC. Protein sequence: CASSPLGQGDGYTF.

The chain recombines TRBV4-2 with TRBJ2-7; D not resolved. V lost 0 bases, J lost 3 bases, and 3 bases lay in between. This CDR3 comprises 12 residues. Germline lookup yields CDR1 LGHNA and CDR2 YNFKEQ. CDR3 residues: CASSQENYEQYF. The CDR3 DNA follows: TGTGCCAGCAGCCAAGAAAACTACGAGCAGTACTTC.

J is TRBJ1-1 and V is TRBV19; unclear D gene. This CDR3 spans 14 amino acids. Germline V gene lookup returns CDR1 LNHDA and CDR2 SQIVND (reference sequence). V dropped 6 bases and J dropped 3 bases, with 14 bases sitting between them. The CDR3: CASSRAGWDTEAFF. The DNA for the CDR3 is TGTGCCAGTAGCCGGGCCGGGTGGGACACTGAAGCTTTCTTT.

In nucleotides, the CDR3 is TGTGCCAGCAGTGCCACGACAGGGCCCTATGAAAAACTGTTTTTT. This translates into CASSATTGPYEKLFF. The chain carries TRBV25-1 and TRBJ1-4; 7 nucleotides align to TRBD1. The CDR3 has 15 residues. From germline, CDR1 is MGHDK and CDR2 SYGVNS. J was trimmed by 6 bases and V by 4 bases; bases with no gene match: 8.

This chain joins TRBV7-3 and TRBJ2-2; perhaps TRBD1 as D (5 bases). V lost 5 bases, J lost 3 bases, and 13 bases lay in between. Germline V gene sequence: CDR1 SGHTA, CDR2 FQGTGA. There are 15 residues in the CDR3. In DNA form, the CDR3 reads TGTGCCAGCAGCCCGGAACAGGCGTACACCGGGGAGCTGTTTTTT. The encoded protein is CASSPEQAYTGELFF.

V gene TRBV5-1 combines with J gene TRBJ1-5; D gene uncertain. Trimming took 0 bases from V and 4 from J, leaving 8 bases between them. Germline loops: CDR1 SGHRS, CDR2 YFSETQ. This CDR3 is 14 amino acids long. This CDR3 is CASSLDPRNQPQHF. As DNA, the CDR3 is TGCGCCAGCAGCTTGGACCCGCGGAATCAGCCCCAGCATTTT. Full variable domain (outside the CDR3, taken from reference TRBV5-1 and TRBJ1-5): KAGVTQTPRYLIKTRGQQVTLSCSPISGHRSVSWYQQTPGQGLQFLFEYFSETQRNKGNFPGRFSGRQFSNSRSEMNVSTLELGDSALYLCASSLDPRNQPQHFGDGTRLSIL.

This clone occurred once. This chain joins TRBV5-6 and TRBJ2-2, with 9 bases matching TRBD1. This CDR3 has 16 residues. The germline gives CDR1 SGHDT, CDR2 YYEEEE. The V and J ends lost 3 bases and 1 base, in that order; junction bases with no gene match: 4. The CDR3 region has the DNA TGTGCCAGCAGCTGGGGACAGGGCAGGAACACCGGGGAGCTGTTTTTT. Protein product: CASSWGQGRNTGELFF. Together with reference TRBV5-6 and TRBJ2-2, the CDR3 gives the full variable domain: DAGVTQSPTHLIKTRGQQVTLRCSPKSGHDTVSWYQQALGQGPQFIFQYYEEEERQRGNFPDRFSGHQFPNYSSELNVNALLLGDSALYLCASSWGQGRNTGELFFGEGSRLTVL.